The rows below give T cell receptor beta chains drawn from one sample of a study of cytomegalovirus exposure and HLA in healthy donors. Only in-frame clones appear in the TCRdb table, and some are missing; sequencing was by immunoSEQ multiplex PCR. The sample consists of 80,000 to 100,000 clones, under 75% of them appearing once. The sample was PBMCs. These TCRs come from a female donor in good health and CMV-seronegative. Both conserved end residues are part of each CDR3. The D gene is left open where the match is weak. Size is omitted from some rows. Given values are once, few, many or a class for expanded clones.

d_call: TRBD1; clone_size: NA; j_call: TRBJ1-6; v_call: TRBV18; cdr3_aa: CASSQEDRGGSPLHF; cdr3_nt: TGTGCCAGCTCCCAGGAGGACAGGGGAGGTTCACCCCTCCACTTT
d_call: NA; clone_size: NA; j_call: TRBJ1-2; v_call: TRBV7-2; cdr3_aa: CASSLEPFNYGYTF; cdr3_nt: TGTGCCAGCAGCTTAGAGCCGTTTAACTATGGCTACACCTTC
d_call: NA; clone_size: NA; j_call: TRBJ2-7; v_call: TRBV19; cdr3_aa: CASSRQGYEQYF; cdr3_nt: TGTGCCAGTAGTAGGCAGGGCTACGAGCAGTACTTC
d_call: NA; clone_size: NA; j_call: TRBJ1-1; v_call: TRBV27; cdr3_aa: CASSLKQGGEAFF; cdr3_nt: TGTGCCAGCAGTTTAAAACAGGGCGGTGAAGCTTTCTTT
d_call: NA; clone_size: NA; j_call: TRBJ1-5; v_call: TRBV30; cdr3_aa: CAWSVRGNQPQHF; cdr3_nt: TGTGCCTGGAGTGTACGGGGAAATCAGCCCCAGCATTTT
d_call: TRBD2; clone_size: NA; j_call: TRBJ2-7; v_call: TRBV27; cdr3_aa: CASSLSGGASGTYEQYF; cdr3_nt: TGTGCCAGCAGTTTATCGGGTGGGGCTAGCGGGACTTACGAGCAGTACTTC
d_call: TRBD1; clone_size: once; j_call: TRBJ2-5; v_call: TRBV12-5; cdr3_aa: CASGPSRTGQETQYF; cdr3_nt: TGTGCTAGTGGCCCTTCCCGGACAGGGCAAGAGACCCAATACTTC
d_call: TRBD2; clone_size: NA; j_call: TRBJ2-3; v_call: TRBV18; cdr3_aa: CASSQLAGGSTDTQYF; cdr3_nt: TGTGCCAGCTCACAACTAGCGGGGGGGAGCACAGATACGCAGTATTTT
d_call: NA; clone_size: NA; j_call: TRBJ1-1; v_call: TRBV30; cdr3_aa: CAWSVHKNTEAFF; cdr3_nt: TGTGCCTGGAGTGTACACAAGAACACTGAAGCTTTCTTT
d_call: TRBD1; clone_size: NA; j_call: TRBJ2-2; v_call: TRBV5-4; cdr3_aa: CASSWTLGTGVVGELFF; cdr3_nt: TGTGCCAGCAGCTGGACGCTAGGGACAGGGGTTGTAGGGGAGCTGTTTTTT
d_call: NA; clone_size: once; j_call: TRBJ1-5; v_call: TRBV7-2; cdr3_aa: CASSLVPGNQPQHF; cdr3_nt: TGTGCCAGCAGCTTAGTGCCGGGCAATCAGCCCCAGCATTTT
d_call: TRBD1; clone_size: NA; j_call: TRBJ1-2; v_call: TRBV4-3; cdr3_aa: CASSQDRDRASLF; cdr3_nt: TGCGCCAGCAGCCAAGACCGGGACAGGGCCTCCCTCTTC
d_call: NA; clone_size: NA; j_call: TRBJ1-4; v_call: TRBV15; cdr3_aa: CATSRSGTNEKLFF; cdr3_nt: TGTGCCACCTCGCGCTCGGGGACTAATGAAAAACTGTTTTTT
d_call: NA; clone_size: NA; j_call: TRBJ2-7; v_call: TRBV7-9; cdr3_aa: CASSSKTGEPTYEQYF; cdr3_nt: TGTGCCAGCAGCTCGAAAACAGGAGAACCTACCTACGAGCAGTACTTC
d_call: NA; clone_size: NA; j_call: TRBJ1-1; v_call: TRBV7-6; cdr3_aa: CASSPNPGQPAEAFF; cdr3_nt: TGTGCCAGCAGCCCCAACCCTGGACAGCCGGCTGAAGCTTTCTTT
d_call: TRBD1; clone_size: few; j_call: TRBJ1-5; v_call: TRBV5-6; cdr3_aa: CASSFGTGNHQPQHF; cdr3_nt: TGTGCCAGCAGCTTCGGGACAGGGAACCATCAGCCCCAGCATTTT
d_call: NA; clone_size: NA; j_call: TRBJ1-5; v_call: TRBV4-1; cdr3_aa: CASSQEGSGQPQHF; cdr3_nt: TGCGCCAGCAGCCAAGAGGGGAGTGGTCAGCCCCAGCATTTT
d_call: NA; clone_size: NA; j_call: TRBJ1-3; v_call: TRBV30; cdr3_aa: CAWSVWGDGSGNTIYF; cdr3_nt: TGTGCCTGGAGTGTATGGGGGGACGGCTCTGGAAACACCATATATTTT
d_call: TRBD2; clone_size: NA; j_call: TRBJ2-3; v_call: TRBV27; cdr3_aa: CASSSLAGGIQDTQYF; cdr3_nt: TGTGCCAGCAGTTCACTAGCGGGGGGGATTCAAGATACGCAGTATTTT
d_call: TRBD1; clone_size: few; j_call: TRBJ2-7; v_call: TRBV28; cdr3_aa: CASAPVTGGTYEQYF; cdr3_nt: TGTGCCAGCGCTCCCGTTACAGGGGGGACCTACGAGCAGTACTTC
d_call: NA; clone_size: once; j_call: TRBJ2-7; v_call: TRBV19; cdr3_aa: CASSMEGAYEQYF; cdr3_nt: TGTGCCAGTAGTATGGAGGGCGCTTACGAGCAGTACTTC
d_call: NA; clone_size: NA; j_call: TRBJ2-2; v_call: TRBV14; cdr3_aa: CATQGGDTGELFF; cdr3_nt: TGTGCCACTCAGGGAGGCGACACCGGGGAGCTGTTTTTT
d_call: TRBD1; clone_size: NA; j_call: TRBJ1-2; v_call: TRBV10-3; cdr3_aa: CANRIGTGDLNYGYTF; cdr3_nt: TGTGCCAACCGAATAGGGACAGGGGATTTGAACTATGGCTACACCTTC
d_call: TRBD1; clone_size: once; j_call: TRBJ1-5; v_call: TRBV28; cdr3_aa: CASSSGQGAVQPQHF; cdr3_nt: TGTGCCAGCAGTTCGGGACAGGGGGCAGTACAGCCCCAGCATTTT
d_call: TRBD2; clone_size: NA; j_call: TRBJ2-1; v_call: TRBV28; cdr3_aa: CASNSGGHPYNEQFF; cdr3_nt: TGTGCCAGCAACTCGGGGGGGCACCCCTACAATGAGCAGTTCTTC
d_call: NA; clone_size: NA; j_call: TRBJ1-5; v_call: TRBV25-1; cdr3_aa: CASSNGGRGQPQHF; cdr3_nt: TGTGCCAGCTCCAACGGGGGGAGGGGGCAGCCCCAGCATTTT
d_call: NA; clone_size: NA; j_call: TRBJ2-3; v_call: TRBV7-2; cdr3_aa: CASSFPKGDTQYF; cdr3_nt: TGTGCCAGCAGCTTCCCCAAGGGGGATACGCAGTATTTT
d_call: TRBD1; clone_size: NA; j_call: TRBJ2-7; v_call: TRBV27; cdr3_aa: CASSPRDSDYEQYF; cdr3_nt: TGTGCCAGCAGTCCTCGGGACAGTGACTACGAGCAGTACTTC
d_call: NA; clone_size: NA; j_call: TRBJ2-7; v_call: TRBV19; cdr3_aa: CATRDSTTYEQYF; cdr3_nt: TGTGCCACCCGGGACTCGACGACCTACGAGCAGTACTTC
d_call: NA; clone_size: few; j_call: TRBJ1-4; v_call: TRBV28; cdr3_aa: CASTTGGRINEKLFF; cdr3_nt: TGTGCCAGCACAACGGGGGGGCGGATTAATGAAAAACTGTTTTTT
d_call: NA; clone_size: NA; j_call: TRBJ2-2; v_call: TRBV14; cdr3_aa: CASSQDRQVNTGELFF; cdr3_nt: TGTGCCAGCAGCCAAGATCGGCAGGTTAACACCGGGGAGCTGTTTTTT
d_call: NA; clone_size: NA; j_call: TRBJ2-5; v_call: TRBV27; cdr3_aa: CASSLYFGETQYF; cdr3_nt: TGTGCCAGCAGTTTATACTTCGGAGAGACCCAGTACTTC
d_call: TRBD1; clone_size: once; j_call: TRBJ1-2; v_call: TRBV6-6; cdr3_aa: CASSFLGQGNYGYTF; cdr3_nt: TGTGCCAGCAGCTTCCTCGGACAGGGGAACTATGGCTACACCTTC
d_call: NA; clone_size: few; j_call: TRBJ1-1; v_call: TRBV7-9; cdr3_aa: CASSTQMRVEAFF; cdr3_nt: TGTGCCAGCAGCACCCAAATGAGAGTCGAAGCTTTCTTT
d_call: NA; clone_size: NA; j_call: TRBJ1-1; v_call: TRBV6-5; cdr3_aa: CASSLSWSTEAFF; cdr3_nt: TGTGCCAGCAGTTTATCCTGGAGCACTGAAGCTTTCTTT
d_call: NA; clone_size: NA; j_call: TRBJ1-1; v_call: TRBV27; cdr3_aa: CASSFGGTHTEAFF; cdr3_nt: TGTGCCAGCAGTTTTGGAGGAACCCACACTGAAGCTTTCTTT
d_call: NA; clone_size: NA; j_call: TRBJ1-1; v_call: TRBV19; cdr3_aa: CASTPWAGLTEAFF; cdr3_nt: TGTGCCAGTACCCCCTGGGCAGGATTAACTGAAGCTTTCTTT
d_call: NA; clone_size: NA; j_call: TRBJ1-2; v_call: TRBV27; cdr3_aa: CASSSYGTTGSYGYTF; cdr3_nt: TGTGCCAGCAGTTCCTACGGGACAACCGGATCTTATGGCTACACCTTC